This passage covers 21 T cell receptor beta chains from one sample sequenced in a study of T cells in Graves' hyperthyroidism and ophthalmopathy. TCR beta CDR3 regions were amplified from RNA transcripts. The HTBI primer set was used in a first-round RT-PCR of the TCR CDR3. MiXCR, applied by TCRdb to the multiplex PCR reads, yields one record per CDR3 protein. The data show about 710,000 distinct CDR3 sequences, less than 20% seen once. Sequenced sample: blood. All receptors come from a man younger than 35 with Graves' hyperthyroidism.

This sequence joins TRBV24-1 and TRBJ2-5; unclear D gene. Trimming took 4 bases from V and 3 from J, leaving 17 bases between them. The CDR3 is 16 residues long. Germline V gene sequence: CDR1 KGHDR, CDR2 SFDVKD. CDR3 nucleotides: TGTGCCACCAGTGACCTGACACCAAATAAGAAAGAGACCCAGTACTTC. Translated: CATSDLTPNKKETQYF.

As for this clonotype: Sequence at one end of the junction differs from germline and may be a read error. V usage is TRBV27 and J usage is TRBJ1-1; D not certain. This CDR3 has 14 residues. The V gene's germline CDR1 is MNHEY and CDR2 SMNVEV (reference sequence). The CDR3 DNA reads TGTGCCGGCAGTTTATATGGTGGGAACACTGAAGCTTTCTTT. Translation: CAGSLYGGNTEAFF.

The chain couples TRBV12-3 or TRBV12-4 to TRBJ2-5; no definite D call. The CDR3 is made up of 14 amino acids. Trimming took 2 bases from V and 4 from J, leaving 11 bases between them. Here the CDR3 reads CASSLINRGETQYF. The CDR3, as DNA: TGTGCCAGCAGTTTAATTAACCGTGGAGAGACCCAGTACTTC.

The chain employs TRBV19 and TRBJ2-3, with no clear D. CDR1 is LNHDA and CDR2 is SQIVND in the germline V gene (reference sequence). V was shortened by 1 base and J by 4 bases, with 15 bases between the two germline ends. This CDR3 is 16 amino acids long. The CDR3 DNA sequence: TGTGCCAGTAGTATAGGCCCTCGGCCCCCGGCAGATACGCAGTATTTT. Its translation: CASSIGPRPPADTQYF.

For this clonotype: This could be a read error, since a much larger clone is one nucleotide away. The chain uses TRBV6-1 and TRBJ2-2; TRBD1 might be the D (7 bases). Germline V gene data show CDR1 as MNHNS and CDR2 as SASEGT. The ends were cut back, 10 bases at V and 5 bases at J, with 20 bases in the middle. CDR3 length: 15 residues. CDR3: CANSQGGRETGELFF. In nucleotides, the CDR3 is TGTGCCAACAGCCAGGGGGGCAGGGAGACCGGGGAGCTGTTTTTT.

J is TRBJ2-1 and V is TRBV5-1, with D maybe TRBD1 (6 bases). Per germline, CDR1 SGHRS and CDR2 YFSETQ. The V end was cut by 4 bases, the J end by 8 bases, with 19 bases between. The CDR3 totals 15 residues. The CDR3 bases are TGCGCCAGCAGCCTGGACAGAAACTTATTCGATGAGCAGTTCTTC. Encoded protein: CASSLDRNLFDEQFF. Based on the CDR3 plus reference TRBV5-1 and TRBJ2-1, the full variable domain is KAGVTQTPRYLIKTRGQQVTLSCSPISGHRSVSWYQQTPGQGLQFLFEYFSETQRNKGNFPGRFSGRQFSNSRSEMNVSTLELGDSALYLCASSLDRNLFDEQFFGPGTRLTVL.

V is TRBV19 and J is TRBJ2-2; D gene uncertain. The CDR3 length is 14 residues. Trimming took 0 bases from V and 7 from J, leaving 9 bases between them. The germline gives CDR1 LNHDA, CDR2 SQIVND (reference sequence). CDR3 protein: CASSIDQEFGELFF. The CDR3 DNA sequence: TGTGCCAGTAGTATAGATCAGGAGTTCGGGGAGCTGTTTTTT. Full variable domain (rest looked up from reference TRBV19 and TRBJ2-2): DGGITQSPKYLFRKEGQNVTLSCEQNLNHDAMYWYRQDPGQGLRLIYYSQIVNDFQKGDIAEGYSVSREKKESFPLTVTSAQKNPTAFYLCASSIDQEFGELFFGEGSRLTVL.

The chain recombines TRBV4-2 with TRBJ1-4; the match to TRBD1 covers 8 bases. Germline CDR1 LGHNA, CDR2 YNFKEQ. V dropped 1 base and J dropped 3; count of bases not matched to a gene: 1. The CDR3 runs to 15 residues. The CDR3 DNA reads TGTGCCAGCAGCCAAGGGGGACAGGCTAATGAAAAACTGTTTTTT. Translated, it gives CASSQGGQANEKLFF.

This clonotype was seen more than once but under ten times. The chain has TRBV27 and TRBJ1-2; tentatively, D is TRBD1 (6 bases). Germline CDR1 reads MNHEY; CDR2 reads SMNVEV (reference sequence). The CDR3 loop spans 16 amino acids. V lost 5 bases and J lost 7, with 23 bases in between. CDR3 amino acids: CASSPRSLGGLFGYTF. The CDR3 nucleotides read TGTGCCAGCAGTCCCCGTTCTCTCGGGGGGCTTTTTGGCTACACCTTC.

This clonotype was recorded at least ten times. CDR3 nucleotides: TGTGCCAGCAGCTTATCCCCCTCGACAGGCCCACACACAGATACGCAGTATTTT. Amino acid sequence: CASSLSPSTGPHTDTQYF. V gene TRBV7-6 combines with J gene TRBJ2-3; tentative D call: TRBD1 (6 bases). This CDR3 spans 18 amino acids. V was shortened by 2 bases and J by 2 bases, with 20 bases between the two germline ends. CDR1 and CDR2 from the germline V gene are SGHVS and FNYEAQ. Filled out from reference TRBV7-6 and TRBJ2-3, the complete variable domain reads GAGVSQSPRYKVTKRGQDVALRCDPISGHVSLYWYRQALGQGPEFLTYFNYEAQQDKSGLPNDRFSAERPEGSISTLTIQRTEQRDSAMYRCASSLSPSTGPHTDTQYFGPGTRLTVL.

The chain combines TRBV27 with TRBJ2-1; 11 bases line up with TRBD2. Trimming removed 8 bases from V and 5 bases from J; junction bases left unmatched: 11. Germline V lookup: CDR1 MNHEY, CDR2 SMNVEV (reference sequence). This CDR3 has 16 residues. CDR3 sequence reads: CASRPTGTSGNNEQFF. The DNA of the CDR3 is TGTGCCAGCCGTCCCACCGGGACTAGCGGAAACAATGAGCAGTTCTTC.

The chain is built from TRBV4-3 and TRBJ1-2, with unresolved D. Looked up from germline, CDR1 is LGHNA and CDR2 is YSLEER. The CDR3 is 15 residues long. Trimming removed 1 base from V and 8 bases from J, with 17 bases in between. In nucleotides, the CDR3 is TGCGCCAGCAGCCAAGGTGGCAGCCTCCCTAAGGGCTACACCTTC. It yields the protein CASSQGGSLPKGYTF.

This clonotype was counted ten times or more. J is TRBJ2-3 and V is TRBV10-3; 12 bases agree with TRBD2. The CDR3 loop spans 17 amino acids. From germline, CDR1 is ENHRY and CDR2 SYGVKD. Losses at the gene ends were 7 bases for V and 0 bases for J; bases not matched to a gene: 8. In DNA form, the CDR3 reads TGTGCCATCAAAGCAACTAGCGGGGGGACTAGCACAGATACGCAGTATTTT. It is translated as CAIKATSGGTSTDTQYF.

This clonotype came up many times. The CDR3 loop is CAISVQQNTGELFF. Here the CDR3 DNA reads TGTGCCATCAGTGTACAGCAGAACACCGGGGAGCTGTTTTTT. The chain links TRBV10-3 to TRBJ2-2; no clear D gene. The V end was cut by 4 bases, the J end by 1 base, with 7 bases between. Germline assignment: CDR1 ENHRY and CDR2 SYGVKD. The CDR3 extends over 14 amino acids.

This clonotype was detected ten times or more. V gene TRBV28 combines with J gene TRBJ1-1, with TRBD1 identical over 9 bases. Trimming at V came to 5 bases and at J to 11 bases, leaving 6 bases not matched to a gene. The CDR3 runs to 12 residues. The V gene's germline CDR1 is MDHEN and CDR2 SYDVKM. Here the CDR3 reads CASSLQGAAAFF. CDR3 sequence (DNA): TGTGCCAGCAGTCTACAGGGGGCTGCGGCTTTCTTT.

This clonotype turned up a few times. This sequence joins TRBV7-8 and TRBJ2-4; 7 nucleotides match TRBD1. The V gene end was trimmed by 5 bases and the J gene end by 5 bases; junction bases not matched to a gene: 15. The germline V gene encodes CDR1 SGHVS and CDR2 FQNEAQ. The CDR3 has 17 residues. This CDR3 reads CASSPRGSRDIENIQYF. In nucleotides, the CDR3 is TGTGCCAGCAGCCCCAGGGGGTCCCGGGATATAGAAAACATTCAGTACTTC.

This clonotype was detected ten times or more. CDR3 region: CSAQTWGYLAYEQYF. CDR3 nucleotide sequence: TGCAGTGCCCAGACCTGGGGTTATTTAGCCTACGAGCAGTACTTC. This rearrangement joins TRBV20-1 to TRBJ2-7; D not resolved. CDR3 length equals 15 residues. Germline CDR1 and CDR2: DFQATT and SNEGSKA (reference sequence). Trimming removed 6 bases at V and 2 bases at J, with 20 bases between.

This clonotype was picked up a small number of times. The chain carries TRBV12-5 and TRBJ1-2; D is possibly TRBD1 (6 bases). V was shortened by 4 bases and J by 6 bases, with 21 bases between the two germline ends. CDR1 and CDR2 (germline): LGHNT, FRNRAP. This CDR3 has 16 amino acids. CDR3 in DNA: TGTGCTAGTGGTTGGGCGGACAGACTCCTCGGGAATGGCTACACCTTC. Its protein product is CASGWADRLLGNGYTF.

In this sample, this clonotype turned up a few times. This chain uses TRBV29-1 with TRBJ2-1; D might be TRBD1 (6 bases). V was clipped by 7 bases and J by 4 bases, with 20 bases between them. From germline, CDR1 is SQVTM and CDR2 ANQGSEA. This CDR3 spans 15 amino acids. The CDR3 DNA reads TGCAGCGCCAACCTCCAGGGGCAAGGGTACAATGAGCAGTTCTTC. Translating gives CSANLQGQGYNEQFF.

This clonotype was recorded many times. The chain has TRBV6-2 or TRBV6-3 and TRBJ2-7; D remains unclear. The V gene's germline CDR1 is MNHEY and CDR2 SVGEGT. V was cut by 2 bases and J by 0 bases, with 8 bases left in between. The CDR3 loop spans 14 amino acids. The CDR3 here is CASSYGQSSYEQYF. CDR3 sequence (DNA): TGTGCCAGCAGTTACGGGCAGAGCTCCTACGAGCAGTACTTC.

This clonotype occurred once. The DNA is omitted, as the CDR3 cannot be located on it reliably, and the CDR3 follows TCRdb's listing. The chain links TRBV7-6 to TRBJ2-2. Germline CDR1 is SGHVS and CDR2 is FNYEAQ. The CDR3 length is 14 residues, termini included. CDR3 protein: CASSSGGTPGSCFF.